This T cell receptor beta chain originates from a study of cytomegalovirus exposure and HLA in healthy donors listed by TCRdb under 2017. With respect to the entire study: In an earlier analysis of under 600 of the donors, about 270 Gb of sequence data and some 100 million unique TCR beta sequences from 150 million to 200 million T cells were reported. Typing coverage differed by locus: A, B, C, DRB1 and DQB1 were typed in roughly 620-640 donors, DQA1 in about 500, DPA1 in 606, and DPB1 in roughly 450. The study aimed to test whether cataloging public T cell receptors could reveal signatures of past pathogen exposure. All discovery cohort repertoires had been generated using a single sequencing platform. The later analysis used no new phenotypic data to find candidate immune exposures, relying instead on TCR beta sequences and their occurrence across donors. In addition to the first cohort of 666 subjects, a separate validation cohort of 130 or so different subjects was used. The study combined high-throughput TCR immunosequencing, statistical association of individual TCRs with disease status, and machine learning to predict cytomegalovirus infection status. A later analysis re-analyzed previously published TCR beta repertoires from 550 to 700 donors and added high-resolution HLA genotyping to study TCR occurrence patterns. Of the 350 to 450 genotyped donors, approximately 83% fell in the genetic ancestry cluster associated with self-reported Caucasian donors. Because of strong linkage in the cohort, roughly five DR-DQ haplotypes were treated as single units for association and clustering. On average, roughly 240,000 unique TCR beta nucleotide sequences were sequenced per donor among a few hundred genotyped donors of the cohort, with around 19% of those sequences being non-productive. Donor age, sex, ethnicity and CMV serostatus were compiled alongside the repertoire data. Class I and class II HLA loci were covered by the typing at four-digit resolution. The T cell repertoires of 666 subjects were profiled by immunosequencing and related to cytomegalovirus serostatus. In an earlier analysis of a few hundred of the donors, high-throughput TCR beta sequencing was used to judge whether each TCR beta V gene segment behaved as functional or pseudogenic. A later genetic analysis took genome-wide SNP genotypes for about 60% of the roughly 670 donors and used that subset as a discovery cohort. An early release that covered approximately 600 HLA-typed donors contained about 290 gigabases of sequencing data and around 85 million unique TCR sequences.

Including the terminal cysteine and phenylalanine, the CDR3 comprises 14 residues. Of the read, only the CDR3 DNA is kept; its 42 bases are in frame from base 1. V drops 0 bases and J drops 5 bases, leaving 10 bases in between. The CDR1 and CDR2 encoded by the germline V gene are MNHEY and SVGAGI. This clone occurred a few times. Its antigen is not yet known. The record has no base qualities; no much larger clone is one base away. What the research found in general, with its limitations: Some IMGT-functional V segments, including TRBV6-2 and TRBV6-3, could not be distinguished by the 87-base-pair reads and were therefore excluded. The study gave a list of about 150 TCR beta chains associated with cytomegalovirus. Because some donors lacked HLA typing at each locus, the association tests relied only on the typed subset. Because counts were too low, about 15 rarely observed V segments, including chromosome 9 orphons, were left out of the earlier analysis of about 500 of the donors. Specific HLA alleles were associated with 16,951 TCR beta sequences at a false discovery rate of 0.05 in a later analysis. In a later analysis, most CMV-associated TCR beta chains were found to appear HLA-restricted, with HLA associations seemingly driven largely by CMV exposure. The sequencing pipeline was judged likely to have produced a cluster of highly shared sequence variants as a technical artifact. The presence/absence analyses assumed that sequencing depth was roughly uniform across donors, and that assumption may not be true. In this cohort, only TCR beta chains were sequenced, and detectable features were limited by the absence of alpha or paired-chain data. The classifier was reported to diagnose cytomegalovirus status with high specificity and sensitivity in both the original cohort and the validation cohort. It was suggested by the authors that the approach could potentially be generalized to other disease states and immunological phenotypes. Linkage disequilibrium might explain the correlated functional status among segregating V segments, but an unknown experimental factor could not be ruled out. Most TCR sequences were observed very rarely across donors, whereas some public TCRs were present in many individuals. In a later analysis, the rate of TCR association differed among HLA loci, with DRB1 alleles having the most associated TCRs and HLA-C alleles having the fewest. A later genetic analysis reported fewer N-insertions in productive TCRs among donors in an Asian-associated ancestry cluster than the roughly 650-donor mean. For the cohort, immune exposure information was limited to CMV serostatus. In an earlier analysis of about 540 of the donors, most TCR beta V segments were observed in productive rearrangements about 90% or about 30% of the time, broadly matching IMGT annotations. A further reported finding was that TCR beta sequences accurately predicted the HLA-A and HLA-B alleles for most subjects in the first cohort. In a later genetic analysis, a missense DCLRE1C variant was associated with V-gene and J-gene trimming of TCR beta chains, and the association was replicated in an independent cohort. A few of the identified cytomegalovirus-associated TCR beta chains were confirmed in vitro to be specific for cytomegalovirus antigens. Strong co-occurrence of HLA alleles, especially DR and DQ, made assigning TCR associations to individual alleles difficult. In a later analysis, HLA-associated TCR beta chains showed more clonal expansion and lower generation probabilities than non-associated chains that were equally common. Several of the top co-occurrence clusters appeared to be linked to parvovirus B19, influenza, CMV and Epstein-Barr virus, according to a later analysis.

The cohort comprised 710 or so healthy bone marrow donors. All cohort members were sampled while nominally healthy, although unrecorded immune exposures were likely present. The donor tested CMV seronegative and was one of the 352 seronegative cohort members. Every donor gave a peripheral blood sample, and the peripheral blood mononuclear cells from that sample were used for TCR beta sequencing. The Qiagen DNeasy Blood Extraction Kit was used to extract genomic DNA from the blood cell samples. The library relied on the immunoSEQ multiplex PCR assay. For the multiplex PCR, a mixture combining 60 forward primers for TCR Vbeta segments and 13 reverse primers for TCR Jbeta segments was used. A multiplex PCR assay on genomic DNA amplified the CDR3 region of rearranged TCR beta genes. The amplified TCR beta libraries were sequenced on the Illumina HiSeq System as 87-base-pair reads. For the original study's pipeline: A later analysis counted some 74 million unique TCR beta chains across the 550 to 750 repertoires, and around 9.9 million of these chains were shared by at least two donors. To remove PCR and sequencing errors, raw reads were error-corrected and collapsed into unique sequences using a nearest-neighbor algorithm that merged closely related sequences. To assign V, D and J gene segments, CDR3 sequences were aligned to IMGT reference sequences. For a sequence to be retained, a match of at least six nucleotides was required to both a V gene segment and a J gene segment. Rearrangements were classified as productive when the CDR3 lacked stop codons and remained in frame with V and J, and all other rearrangements were classified as non-productive. CDR3 was defined according to IMGT convention as the region running from the second conserved V-encoded cysteine to the conserved J-encoded phenylalanine. In an earlier analysis of roughly 610 of the donors, sequences lacking an unambiguous match to a single V gene segment were excluded. An earlier analysis of 450 to 650 of the donors called V segments functional above 56.7% productive rearrangements and segregating when the between-donor standard deviation exceeded 5%. A statistical classification framework was built to diagnose cytomegalovirus status from the catalog of TCR beta chain sequences. In a later analysis, TCR nucleotide sequences were compared against IMGT/GENE-DB human TR gene sequences so that V and J genes could be assigned. In a later analysis, CDR3 sequences and most-parsimonious VDJ recombination scenarios were assigned using the TCRdist pipeline. In a later analysis, each TCR beta chain was defined by its CDR3 amino acid sequence together with its V-gene family, and reads without a unique V-gene family were excluded. A later analysis removed 450 to 600 highly shared, low-generation-probability nucleotide sequences to deal with suspected cross-contamination and a sequencing artifact. For each public chain, a later analysis derived a clonal expansion index from normalized ranks of inferred template counts within each repertoire. In a later analysis, generation probabilities were computed using a VDJ recombination model fitted to out-of-frame rearrangements, and the results were checked against IGoR. A later analysis scored TCR-TCR, TCR-HLA and TCR-CMV co-occurrence with hypergeometric tests, applying a repertoire-size bias correction to TCR pairs. In a later analysis, false discovery rates were estimated by permuting HLA or CMV assignments 20 times. In a later analysis, co-occurring TCRs were grouped using DBSCAN, and TCRdist sequence similarity was added for clustering within HLA-allele-positive subsets. Repertoires with fewer than 30,000 or more than 120,000 public chains were left out of co-occurrence clustering, as were roughly five repertoires with anomalous nucleotide sharing. The table was pulled from immuneACCESS by TCRdb, which kept in-frame rearrangements only. Such tables lose some clones; where checked, under half of the loss comes from unresolved V genes, and the rest has no known cause. V and J calls and clone size are those listed in that table; D and trimming were worked out from the DNA. The sample table lists roughly 100,000 clones, roughly four fifths of them with a count of one. Of the sample, over 6% is held by the ten largest clones.

The sequence links TRBV6-5 to TRBJ1-1; no D gene is confidently identified. The clonotype originates from a female donor in good health and CMV-seronegative. The sequenced material came from PBMCs. The sequenced DNA: TGTGCCAGCAGTTACTCGATTACCGGGACTGAAGCTTTCTTT. Translated, it reads CASSYSITGTEAFF.